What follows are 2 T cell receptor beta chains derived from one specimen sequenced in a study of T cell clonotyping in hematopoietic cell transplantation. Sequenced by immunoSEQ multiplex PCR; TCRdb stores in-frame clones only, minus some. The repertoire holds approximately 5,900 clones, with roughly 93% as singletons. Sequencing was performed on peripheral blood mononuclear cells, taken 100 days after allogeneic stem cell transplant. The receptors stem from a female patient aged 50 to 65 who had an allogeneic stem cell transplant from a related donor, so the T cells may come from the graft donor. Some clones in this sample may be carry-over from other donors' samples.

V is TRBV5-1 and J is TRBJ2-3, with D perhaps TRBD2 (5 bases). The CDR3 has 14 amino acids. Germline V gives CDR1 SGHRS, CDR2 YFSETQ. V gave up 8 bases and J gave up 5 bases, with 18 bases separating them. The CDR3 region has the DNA TGCGCCAGTAGACTACTACCTTCCCAAGATACGCAGTATTTT. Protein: CASRLLPSQDTQYF.

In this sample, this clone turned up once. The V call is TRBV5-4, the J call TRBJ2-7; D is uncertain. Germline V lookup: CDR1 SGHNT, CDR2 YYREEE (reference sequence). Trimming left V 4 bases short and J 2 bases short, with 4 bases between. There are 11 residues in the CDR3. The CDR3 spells CASSGAYEQYF. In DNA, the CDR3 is TGTGCCAGCAGCGGGGCCTACGAGCAGTACTTC. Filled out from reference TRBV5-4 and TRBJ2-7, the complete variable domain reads ETGVTQSPTHLIKTRGQQVTLRCSSQSGHNTVSWYQQALGQGPQFIFQYYREEENGRGNFPPRFSGLQFPNYSSELNVNALELDDSALYLCASSGAYEQYFGPGTRLTVT.